These T cell receptor beta chains were read from a single sample in a study of OX40 agonist ivuxolimab in advanced cancers. The assay was immunoSEQ multiplex PCR, and TCRdb's table has in-frame clones only and misses some. The repertoire consists of around 35,000 clones, with 81% occurring once and the leading ten covering about a fifth. The source material was CD4+ or CD8+ T cells sorted from blood, sampled in a trial of the OX40 agonist ivuxolimab. Every receptor here comes from an adult with an advanced solid tumor such as melanoma, head and neck, liver or kidney cancer. The CDR3 runs from the conserved cysteine through the conserved F or W. A D gene is named only where the DNA matches it firmly. Size is stated for part of the rows, as once, few or many counts, or as a class when the clone is expanded.

v_gene	abundance	j_gene	d_gene	CDR3nt	CDR3aa
TRBV27	-	TRBJ2-7	TRBD1	TGTGCCAGCAGACCGCGCTGGACAGGCGCCTACGAGCAGTACTTC	CASRPRWTGAYEQYF
TRBV25-1	-	TRBJ1-6	-	TGTGCCAGCAGAAGGGGTGGCGCCTATAATTCACCCCTCCACTTT	CASRRGGAYNSPLHF
TRBV15	-	TRBJ1-1	-	TGTGCCACCAGCAGTTTCTCCGGGACTGAAGCTTTCTTT	CATSSFSGTEAFF
TRBV7-2	-	TRBJ1-5	-	TGTGCCAGCAGCTTAGTACCCCTATCGGGTCAGCCCCAGCATTTT	CASSLVPLSGQPQHF
TRBV28	-	TRBJ2-5	-	TGTGCCAGCAGCCCTAGATTGGGGGCCCAGTACTTC	CASSPRLGAQYF
TRBV7-6	-	TRBJ2-1	-	TGTGCCAGCAGCTTAGGACTTCGAGCAAATGAGCAGTTCTTC	CASSLGLRANEQFF
TRBV18	-	TRBJ2-6	-	TGTGCCAGCTCACCTAGTCAGGCGGGCATGTCTGGGGCCAACGTCCTGACTTTC	CASSPSQAGMSGANVLTF
TRBV4-1	-	TRBJ1-6	-	TGCGCCAGCAGCCAAGATGCGGGGGCAGGGTATTCACCCCTCCACTTT	CASSQDAGAGYSPLHF
TRBV27	-	TRBJ1-1	-	TGTGCCAGCAGTTTATCGAGACTCGGGGCCGGAGCTTTCTTT	CASSLSRLGAGAFF
TRBV28	-	TRBJ1-2	-	TGTGCCAGCATCACCCCCGGGACACCTAACTATGGCTACACCTTC	CASITPGTPNYGYTF
TRBV2	-	TRBJ1-2	TRBD1	TGTGCCAGCAGCGGCAGGGGGCAAGCAGATGGCTACACCTTC	CASSGRGQADGYTF
TRBV7-9	-	TRBJ1-3	TRBD1	TGTGCCAGCAGCTACGGACAGGCGGGTGGAAACACCATATATTTT	CASSYGQAGGNTIYF
TRBV11-2	-	TRBJ1-4	-	TGTGCCAGCAGTCAAACAACTAATGAAAAACTGTTTTTT	CASSQTTNEKLFF
TRBV7-9	once	TRBJ2-7	TRBD1	TGTGCCAGCAGCTTGGAGGACAGGGGCCCCCACGAGCAGTACTTC	CASSLEDRGPHEQYF
TRBV5-1	-	TRBJ2-3	TRBD1	TGCGCCAGCAGCTTGGGGAAGGGGGCAGGGACAGATACGCAGTATTTT	CASSLGKGAGTDTQYF
TRBV5-4	-	TRBJ2-1	TRBD2	TGTGCCAGCACCTATGATATAGCGGGGGGATACAATGAGCAGTTCTTC	CASTYDIAGGYNEQFF
TRBV10-3	-	TRBJ2-7	-	TGTGCCATCAGTGAGTCGGGGCTACGGAAGCAGTACTTC	CAISESGLRKQYF
TRBV6-1	-	TRBJ1-2	TRBD1	TGTGCCAGCAGCTCCAGGGGGCCCAGGGACTATGGCTACACCTTC	CASSSRGPRDYGYTF
TRBV28	-	TRBJ1-5	-	TGTGCCAGCAAACCCAGACAGACCAATCAGCCCCAGCATTTT	CASKPRQTNQPQHF
TRBV6-1	-	TRBJ2-1	-	TGTGCCAGCAGGGAAGTCGGGGGACAGTTCTTC	CASREVGGQFF
TRBV7-2	-	TRBJ2-3	TRBD2	TGTGCCAGCAGCTATCGACTAGCTACTAGCACAGATACGCAGTATTTT	CASSYRLATSTDTQYF
TRBV30	-	TRBJ1-2	-	TGTGCCTGGAGTGTGGCTTATGGCTACACCTTC	CAWSVAYGYTF
TRBV6-5	-	TRBJ1-2	-	TGTGCCAGCAGGGAAACAGGGAGGGGGGATGGCTACACCTTC	CASRETGRGDGYTF
TRBV5-5	-	TRBJ2-2	TRBD1	TGTGCCAGCAGCTTGGGCCTCGCGACAGGGGGCACCGGGGAGCTGTTTTTT	CASSLGLATGGTGELFF
TRBV7-2	few	TRBJ2-1	-	TGTGCCAGCACCCCGGACAGAGTCTACAATGAGCAGTTCTTC	CASTPDRVYNEQFF
TRBV27	-	TRBJ1-3	-	TGTGCCAGCAGTTTACCTCAGAGCTCTGGAAACACCATATATTTT	CASSLPQSSGNTIYF
TRBV2	-	TRBJ1-4	-	TGTGCCAGCAGCCTAGCGTGGGTGCATGACGGAAAACTGTTTTTT	CASSLAWVHDGKLFF
TRBV7-2	-	TRBJ1-1	-	TGTGCCAGCAGCTTTTACGGGCAGAACACTGAAGCTTTCTTT	CASSFYGQNTEAFF
TRBV4-2	-	TRBJ2-5	-	TGTGCCAGCAGCTCGGGACGTCTCGTGGAGACCCAGTACTTC	CASSSGRLVETQYF
TRBV28	-	TRBJ1-2	-	TGTGCCAGCAGTCCTCAGGAAGCAGCTAACTATGGCTACACCTTC	CASSPQEAANYGYTF
TRBV7-6	-	TRBJ2-1	TRBD2	TGTGCCAGCAGCTTAGGGACTAGCACTGAGCAGTTCTTC	CASSLGTSTEQFF
TRBV28	-	TRBJ2-7	-	TGTGCCAGCAGGACAGAGTACGAGCAGTACTTC	CASRTEYEQYF
TRBV27	-	TRBJ1-4	-	TGTGCCAGCAGGAAGAGACAGACGAATGAAAAACTGTTTTTT	CASRKRQTNEKLFF
TRBV29-1	-	TRBJ1-2	-	TGCAGCGTTCTCGGGGGGGGAGACTATGGCTACACCTTC	CSVLGGGDYGYTF
TRBV11-2	-	TRBJ2-3	-	TGTGCCAGCAGCTTCCGTCCGGGAGCAGATACGCAGTATTTT	CASSFRPGADTQYF
TRBV19	-	TRBJ2-3	TRBD2	TGTGCCAGTAGTGGCACAGCGGGGGGCACAGATACGCAGTATTTT	CASSGTAGGTDTQYF
TRBV28	-	TRBJ2-4	-	TGTGCCAGCAGTTCTCCCTCCGGGGGAAAAAACATTCAGTACTTC	CASSSPSGGKNIQYF
TRBV5-5	-	TRBJ2-2	TRBD2	TGTGCCAGCAGCTTGACTAGCGGGAGTACCGGGGAGCTGTTTTTT	CASSLTSGSTGELFF
TRBV18	-	TRBJ1-1	-	TGTGCCAGCTCACGGGGGGGCCCTGAAGCTTTCTTT	CASSRGGPEAFF
TRBV18	-	TRBJ2-7	TRBD2	TGTGCCAGCTCACCCCGAGCCGAGCGGGGGGGCCTGTACGAGCAGTACTTC	CASSPRAERGGLYEQYF
TRBV5-1	-	TRBJ2-3	TRBD2	TGCGCCAGCAGCCGCGGACTAGCGGGAGATGGTGCAGATACGCAGTATTTT	CASSRGLAGDGADTQYF
TRBV6-1	-	TRBJ2-3	-	TGTGCCAGCAAGGGCTTAAGCACAGATACGCAGTATTTT	CASKGLSTDTQYF
TRBV29-1	once	TRBJ1-4	-	TGCAGCGCCCTTTTGGGGTATGAAAAACTGTTTTTT	CSALLGYEKLFF
TRBV7-9	-	TRBJ1-1	-	TGTGCCAGCAGCTTGTCGGGAGGGTATGGGGGCACTGAAGCTTTCTTT	CASSLSGGYGGTEAFF
TRBV7-2	-	TRBJ2-1	TRBD2	TGTGCCAGCAGCTTTAGCGGGGGGTGGAATGAGCAGTTCTTC	CASSFSGGWNEQFF
TRBV4-3	-	TRBJ1-2	TRBD1	TGCGCCAGCAGCCCGGACAGGGTGAGAGGTGGCTACACCTTC	CASSPDRVRGGYTF
TRBV4-1	-	TRBJ1-2	-	TGCGCCAGCAGCCCTTCCGCACAGGGAGGCTATGGCTACACCTTC	CASSPSAQGGYGYTF
TRBV28	-	TRBJ1-4	TRBD1	TGTGCCAGCAGTTCCCCGGGACAGGGAAAAGAAAAACTGTTTTTT	CASSSPGQGKEKLFF
TRBV5-1	-	TRBJ1-4	-	TGCGCCAGCAGCCCTGACGGTAATAATGAAAAACTGTTTTTT	CASSPDGNNEKLFF
TRBV7-6	-	TRBJ2-1	TRBD2	TGTGCCAGCAGCTTTGGCGGGGGGACCCACAATGAGCAGTTCTTC	CASSFGGGTHNEQFF
TRBV2	-	TRBJ2-7	-	TGTGCCAGCACCGAACAGGAAGGTTACGAGCAGTACTTC	CASTEQEGYEQYF